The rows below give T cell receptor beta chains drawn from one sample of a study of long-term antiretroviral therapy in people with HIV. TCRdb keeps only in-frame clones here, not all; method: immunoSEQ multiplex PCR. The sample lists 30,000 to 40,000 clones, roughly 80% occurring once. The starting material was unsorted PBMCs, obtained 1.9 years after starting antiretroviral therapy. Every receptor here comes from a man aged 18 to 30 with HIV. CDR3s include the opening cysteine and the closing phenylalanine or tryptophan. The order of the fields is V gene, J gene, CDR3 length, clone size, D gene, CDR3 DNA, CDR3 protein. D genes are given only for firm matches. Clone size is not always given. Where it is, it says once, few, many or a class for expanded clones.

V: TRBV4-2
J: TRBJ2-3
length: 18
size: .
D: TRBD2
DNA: TGTGCCAGCAGCCAAGCCTCACCCCGGCTAGCGGGCACAGATACGCAGTATTTT
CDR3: CASSQASPRLAGTDTQYF

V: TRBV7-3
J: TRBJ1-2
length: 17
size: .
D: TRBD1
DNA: TGTGCCAGCAGTCCAACGGGAGGACAGGGGCGAGGACATGGCTACACCTTC
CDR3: CASSPTGGQGRGHGYTF

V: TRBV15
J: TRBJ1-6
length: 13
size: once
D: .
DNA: TGTGCCACCAGCAGAGGGGAGTCTTCACCCCTCCACTTT
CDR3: CATSRGESSPLHF

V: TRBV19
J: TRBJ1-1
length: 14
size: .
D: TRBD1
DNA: TGTGCCAGTAGTATCGGGCGGGACAGCACTGAAGCTTTCTTT
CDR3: CASSIGRDSTEAFF

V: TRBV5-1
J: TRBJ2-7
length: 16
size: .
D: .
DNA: TGCGCCAGCAGCTACTACTCCCCGGGCGGAGCCTACGAGCAGTACTTC
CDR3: CASSYYSPGGAYEQYF

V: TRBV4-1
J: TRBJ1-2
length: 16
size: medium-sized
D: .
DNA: TGCGCCAGCAGCCAAGATGGAAGGATACGCCTTTATGGCTACACCTTC
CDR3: CASSQDGRIRLYGYTF

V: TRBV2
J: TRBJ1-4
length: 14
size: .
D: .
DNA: TGTGCCAGCACCCAGATTGCAACTAATGAAAAACTGTTTTTT
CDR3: CASTQIATNEKLFF

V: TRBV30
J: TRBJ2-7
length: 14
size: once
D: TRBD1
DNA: TGTGCCTGGAGTGACGGGACAGGGGGCTACGAGCAGTACTTC
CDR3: CAWSDGTGGYEQYF

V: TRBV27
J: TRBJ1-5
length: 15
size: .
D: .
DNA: TGTGCCAGCACCCCATCAAACGGGGTCAATCAGCCCCAGCATTTT
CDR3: CASTPSNGVNQPQHF

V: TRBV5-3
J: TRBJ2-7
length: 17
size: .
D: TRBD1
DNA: TGTGCCAGAAGCTTGTCTCCTTGTCGGGACAGGGAAAAGGAGCAGTACTTC
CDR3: CARSLSPCRDREKEQYF

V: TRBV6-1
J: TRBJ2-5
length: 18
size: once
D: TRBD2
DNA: TGTGCCAGCAGTGAAGTGGGGGGGGGACTAGCGGGCCAAGAGACCCAGTACTTC
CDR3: CASSEVGGGLAGQETQYF

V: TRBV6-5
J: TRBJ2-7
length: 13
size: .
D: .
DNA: TGTGCCAGCAGTTACGGTCGCGGTGACGAGCAGTACTTC
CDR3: CASSYGRGDEQYF

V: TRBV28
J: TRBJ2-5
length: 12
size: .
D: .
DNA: TGTGCCAGCAGCCTCCCCCCCCTGGACCAGTACTTC
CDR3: CASSLPPLDQYF

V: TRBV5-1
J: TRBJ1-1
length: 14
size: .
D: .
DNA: TGCGCCAGCAGCTATTGGACGGAGAACACTGAAGCTTTCTTT
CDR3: CASSYWTENTEAFF

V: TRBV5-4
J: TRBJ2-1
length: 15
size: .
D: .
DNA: TGTGCCAGCAAGATGGGCGCGGACACTCTAAATGAGCAGTTCTTC
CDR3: CASKMGADTLNEQFF

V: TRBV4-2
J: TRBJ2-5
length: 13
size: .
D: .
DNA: TGTGCCAGCAGCCGCAAACTAGAAACGACCCAGTACTTC
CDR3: CASSRKLETTQYF

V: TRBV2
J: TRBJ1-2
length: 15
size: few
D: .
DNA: TGTGCCAGCAGCTCCGGCCGCGGGAGCGACTATGGCTACACCTTC
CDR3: CASSSGRGSDYGYTF

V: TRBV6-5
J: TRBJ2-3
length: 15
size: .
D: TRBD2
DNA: TGTGCCAGCAGTTATAGCGGGGGTCAGGTAGATACGCAGTATTTT
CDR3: CASSYSGGQVDTQYF

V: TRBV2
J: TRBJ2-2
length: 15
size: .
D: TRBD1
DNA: TGTGCCAGCAGCGGGGACAGAGCGAACACCGGGGAGCTGTTTTTT
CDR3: CASSGDRANTGELFF

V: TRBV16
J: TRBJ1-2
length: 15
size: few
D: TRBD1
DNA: TGTGCCAGCAGCCATACCCGACAGGGGGCGGCCGGCTACACCTTC
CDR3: CASSHTRQGAAGYTF

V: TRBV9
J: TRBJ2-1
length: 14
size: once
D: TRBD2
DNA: TGTGCCAGCAGCGTTGGGACTAGCCAGGGTGAGCAGTTCTTC
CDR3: CASSVGTSQGEQFF